Given below is one T cell receptor (beta chain) in context. TCRdb reprocessed the PCR reads with MiXCR, giving one entry per CDR3 protein. This table holds approximately 630,000 distinct CDR3 sequences, about 25% found once. Libraries for naive CD8 T cells, which were made from roughly 21,000 to 960,000 sorted cells, drew on 10%, 30% or 50% of the RNA. The source of the sample is a study of molecular identifiers for immune sequencing clone quantification. The CDR3 runs to 15 residues. Germline V gives CDR1 LNHDA, CDR2 SQIVND (reference sequence). V was clipped by 4 bases and J by 5 bases, with 17 bases between them.

Source material: naive CD8+ T cells from blood, with Jurkat cell RNA spiked in. Subset in this sample: FACS-sorted CD8+CD4-CCR7+CD45RA+ naive T cells. V usage is TRBV19 and J usage is TRBJ2-5; D is unclear. This clonotype was obtained from a human donor in good health. Some libraries in this study had Jurkat cell RNA spiked in. As DNA, the CDR3 is TGTGCCAGTAGTACCCAGACTGACCCACAGGAGACCCAGTACTTC. It is translated as CASSTQTDPQETQYF.